The 30 T cell receptor beta chains presented below share a single source sample, sequenced in a study of T cells in Graves' hyperthyroidism and ophthalmopathy. TCR beta CDR3 sequences were amplified from RNA transcripts. The HTBI primer set drove a first-round RT-PCR of the TCR CDR3. Using its own MiXCR run on the multiplex PCR reads, TCRdb lists one record per CDR3 protein. Here the sample spans hundreds of thousands of distinct CDR3 sequences, about 45% being singletons. Material for sequencing was peripheral blood or thyroid tissue (not recorded which). Every receptor here comes from an adult man with Graves' disease, either hyperthyroidism or ophthalmopathy (not recorded which).

Turning to this clonotype: This may come from a read error, since a much larger clone is one base off. A read error is likely, as this CDR3 ends without the conserved phenylalanine or tryptophan. J is TRBJ1-1 and V is TRBV29-1; a possible D gene is TRBD1 (6 bases). From germline, CDR1 is SQVTM and CDR2 ANQGSEA. The CDR3 is 13 residues long. V lost 0 bases to trimming and J lost 4 bases, with 9 bases between them. Here the CDR3 reads CSVEDPRGTEAFS. CDR3 nucleotides: TGCAGCGTTGAAGATCCCAGGGGCACTGAAGCTTTCTCT.

This clonotype was recorded a few times. V usage is TRBV19 and J usage is TRBJ1-5; 8 nucleotides line up with TRBD1. Germline V gene data show CDR1 as LNHDA and CDR2 as SQIVND (reference sequence). The V segment lost 2 bases and the J segment 4 bases; nucleotides outside the gene matches: 1. The CDR3 loop spans 14 amino acids. The DNA of the CDR3 is TGTGCCAGTAGTATACGACAGGGGAATCAGCCCCAGCATTTT. Translated: CASSIRQGNQPQHF.

This chain uses TRBV2 with TRBJ1-2, with 8 positions matching TRBD1. The CDR3 loop spans 16 amino acids. Trimming removed 8 bases from V and 6 bases from J; junction bases left unmatched: 17. CDR1 and CDR2 from the germline V gene are SNHLY and FYNNEI. CDR3 bases: TGTGCCAGCCCGGGACAGGACAACCGGGGCGACAATGGCTACACCTTC. It yields the protein CASPGQDNRGDNGYTF.

This clonotype was counted ten times or more. V is TRBV7-2 and J is TRBJ1-6; no firm D call. CDR3 size: 15 residues. V lost 5 bases and J lost 7, with 15 bases in between. Per germline, CDR1 SGHTA and CDR2 FQGNSA. CDR3 region: CASSPRQGNNSPLHF. The CDR3 coding sequence is TGTGCCAGCAGCCCGAGACAAGGGAACAATTCACCCCTCCACTTT.

This clonotype occurred many times. The V call is TRBV25-1, the J call TRBJ1-1; 7 positions agree with TRBD1. The CDR3 length is 13 residues. Unmatched junction bases numbered 5, after V lost 0 bases and J lost 10 bases. The germline gives CDR1 MGHDK, CDR2 SYGVNS. Here the CDR3 DNA reads TGTGCCAGCAGTGAATATGGGGGACAGCGAGCTTTCTTT. This codes for CASSEYGGQRAFF.

The chain uses TRBV7-9 and TRBJ2-3; TRBD2 matches at 7 bases. There are 17 residues in the CDR3. Per the germline V gene, CDR1 is SEHNR and CDR2 is FQNEAQ (reference sequence). Germline trimming cut 1 base from V and 2 bases from J; bases unmatched to any gene: 9. The CDR3 nucleotides are TGTGCCAGCAGCTTAGGTTCGGCTAGCGGAGTCACAGATACGCAGTATTTT. Its protein is CASSLGSASGVTDTQYF.

This clonotype appeared a few times. The chain recombines TRBV7-9 with TRBJ1-1; D remains unclear. The V and J ends lost 5 bases and 4 bases respectively, with 17 bases between them. Looked up from germline, CDR1 is SEHNR and CDR2 is FQNEAQ (reference sequence). The CDR3 is made up of 15 amino acids. Written as DNA, the CDR3 is TGTGCCAGCAGCCAAGAGCTTTGGAGGAGCACTGAAGCTTTCTTT. Protein product: CASSQELWRSTEAFF. The variable domain in full, with the rest retrieved from reference TRBV7-9 and TRBJ1-1, is DTGVSQNPRHKITKRGQNVTFRCDPISEHNRLYWYRQTLGQGPEFLTYFQNEAQLEKSRLLSDRFSAERPKGSFSTLEIQRTEQGDSAMYLCASSQELWRSTEAFFGQGTRLTVV.

Details on this clonotype: A much larger clone differs by one base, so this may be a read error. The chain uses TRBV10-3 and TRBJ2-7; 10 bases align to TRBD2. CDR3 length: 13 residues. V was clipped by 10 bases and J by 4 bases; unmatched bases: 7. CDR1 ENHRY and CDR2 SYGVKD come from the germline V gene. CDR3 sequence reads: CATMLAGAYEQYF. CDR3 bases: TGTGCCACCATGCTAGCGGGGGCGTACGAGCAGTACTTC.

This clonotype was seen repeatedly, ten times or more. The chain is built from TRBV7-9 and TRBJ1-1; D is unclear. Germline loops: CDR1 SEHNR, CDR2 FQNEAQ (reference sequence). The CDR3 consists of 13 residues. Trimming cost V 0 bases and J 6 bases, with 8 bases left between them. The CDR3 loop is CASSLAASSEAFF. Written as DNA, the CDR3 is TGTGCCAGCAGCTTAGCGGCGAGCTCTGAAGCTTTCTTT. The whole variable domain, filled in from reference TRBV7-9 and TRBJ1-1, reads DTGVSQNPRHKITKRGQNVTFRCDPISEHNRLYWYRQTLGQGPEFLTYFQNEAQLEKSRLLSDRFSAERPKGSFSTLEIQRTEQGDSAMYLCASSLAASSEAFFGQGTRLTVV.

As to this clonotype: A junction end diverges from the germline sequence, so it may reflect a read error. The chain combines TRBV7-9 with TRBJ2-7; 8 bases agree with TRBD1. The germline V gene encodes CDR1 SEHNR and CDR2 FQNEAQ (reference sequence). The CDR3 runs to 15 residues. CDR3 sequence (DNA): TGTGCCAGCAGTTTATCGGGACAGGTCGCATACGAGAAGTACTTC. Amino acid sequence: CASSLSGQVAYEKYF. The full variable domain, with the rest looked up from reference TRBV7-9 and TRBJ2-7, is DTGVSQNPRHKITKRGQNVTFRCDPISEHNRLYWYRQTLGQGPEFLTYFQNEAQLEKSRLLSDRFSAERPKGSFSTLEIQRTEQGDSAMYLCASSLSGQVAYEKYFGPGTRLTVT.

As concerns this clonotype: This may arise from a read error, as a much more abundant clone is one base away. The chain employs TRBV7-8 and TRBJ2-5; unclear D gene. V was trimmed by 2 bases and J by 2 bases, leaving 12 bases between them. CDR1 and CDR2 (germline): SGHVS, FQNEAQ. The CDR3 is 15 amino acids. CDR3 protein: CASSLRRWIQETQYF. Here the CDR3 DNA reads TGTGCCAGCAGCTTAAGGCGTTGGATTCAAGAGACCCAGTACTTC.

Ten or more counts support this clonotype. The chain carries TRBV2 and TRBJ2-7; TRBD1 matches at 9 bases. CDR3 length: 13 amino acids. The V segment lost 5 bases and the J segment 4 bases; nucleotides outside the gene matches: 3. Germline values: CDR1 SNHLY, CDR2 FYNNEI. The CDR3, as DNA: TGTGCCAGCAGTAGGGACAGGGCTTACGAGCAGTACTTC. It encodes CASSRDRAYEQYF. The entire variable domain, with the rest obtained from reference TRBV2 and TRBJ2-7, is as follows: EPEVTQTPSHQVTQMGQEVILRCVPISNHLYFYWYRQILGQKVEFLVSFYNNEISEKSEIFDDQFSVERPDGSNFTLKIRSTKLEDSAMYFCASSRDRAYEQYFGPGTRLTVT.

The chain recombines TRBV2 with TRBJ2-7; a possible D gene is TRBD1 (5 bases). CDR3 length: 15 amino acids. The V gene's germline CDR1 is SNHLY and CDR2 FYNNEI. With 5 bases removed from V and 3 bases from J, the gap between germline ends came to 17 bases. The CDR3 loop is CASSSHDSLDYEQYF. The CDR3 DNA reads as TGTGCCAGCAGTTCCCACGACAGCCTAGACTACGAGCAGTACTTC. The variable domain in full, with the rest retrieved from reference TRBV2 and TRBJ2-7, is EPEVTQTPSHQVTQMGQEVILRCVPISNHLYFYWYRQILGQKVEFLVSFYNNEISEKSEIFDDQFSVERPDGSNFTLKIRSTKLEDSAMYFCASSSHDSLDYEQYFGPGTRLTVT.

This clonotype was counted many times. The J gene is TRBJ2-7, the V gene TRBV15, with 10 bases matching TRBD1. CDR1 is LNHNV and CDR2 is YYDKDF in the germline V gene (reference sequence). V shed 2 bases and J 5 bases; nucleotides not matched to a gene: 6. CDR3 length: 15 amino acids. In DNA form, the CDR3 reads TGTGCCACCAGCAGACTCGGGACAGGGGTCAACGAGCAGTACTTC. Encoded protein: CATSRLGTGVNEQYF. The full variable domain, with the rest looked up from reference TRBV15 and TRBJ2-7, is DAMVIQNPRYQVTQFGKPVTLSCSQTLNHNVMYWYQQKSSQAPKLLFHYYDKDFNNEADTPDNFQSRRPNTSFCFLDIRSPGLGDTAMYLCATSRLGTGVNEQYFGPGTRLTVT.

The rearrangement uses TRBV7-9 and TRBJ2-5, with 8 bases identical to TRBD1. V was pared by 3 bases and J by 4 bases, with 10 bases of the junction left unmatched. The length of the CDR3 is 16 residues. Germline V gene lookup returns CDR1 SEHNR and CDR2 FQNEAQ (reference sequence). Here the CDR3 reads CASSFDTGQGGETQYF. DNA for the CDR3: TGTGCCAGCAGCTTCGACACCGGACAGGGTGGAGAGACCCAGTACTTC.

There are many counts of this clonotype. The chain combines TRBV9 with TRBJ1-1; 8 nucleotides align to TRBD1. Losses at the gene ends were 4 bases for V and 1 base for J; bases not matched to a gene: 6. The CDR3 has 15 residues. Germline CDR1 is SGDLS and CDR2 is YYNGEE. The CDR3 sequence is CASSPRGQGNTEAFF. The CDR3 nucleotides read TGTGCCAGCAGCCCCCGCGGACAGGGGAACACTGAAGCTTTCTTT.

This clonotype turned up a few times. The J gene is TRBJ1-4, the V gene TRBV12-3 or TRBV12-4; D is possibly TRBD1 (5 bases). V lost 2 bases, J lost 3 bases, and 7 bases lay in between. This CDR3 is built from 14 residues. CDR3: CASSLPGPNEKLFF. CDR3 in DNA: TGTGCCAGCAGTTTACCAGGGCCTAATGAAAAACTGTTTTTT.

This clonotype was recorded at least ten times. The V gene is TRBV7-8, the J gene TRBJ2-5; D remains unclear. Germline CDR1 is SGHVS and CDR2 is FQNEAQ. Trimming cost V 5 bases and J 9 bases, with 19 bases left between them. The CDR3 spans 14 residues. CDR3 coding DNA: TGTGCCAGCAGCCCGCCAACGTCACTTTCCGCCCAGTACTTC. Translated, it gives CASSPPTSLSAQYF. Looking up the rest from reference TRBV7-8 and TRBJ2-5 gives the full variable domain: GAGVSQSPRYKVAKRGQDVALRCDPISGHVSLFWYQQALGQGPEFLTYFQNEAQLDKSGLPSDRFFAERPEGSVSTLKIQRTQQEDSAVYLCASSPPTSLSAQYFGPGTRLLVL.

This clonotype was seen a handful of times. This chain links TRBV6-1 with TRBJ2-7; the D is unclear. Germline loops: CDR1 MNHNS, CDR2 SASEGT. V lost 6 bases and J 2 bases, leaving 14 bases between the germline ends. This CDR3 region has 14 residues. CDR3 DNA sequence: TGTGCCAGCAGGACCACTGGGGAAACCTACGAGCAGTACTTC. This gives the protein CASRTTGETYEQYF.

Only a few counts were recorded for this clonotype. The chain links TRBV29-1 to TRBJ1-1; D might be TRBD1 (5 bases). The V gene's germline CDR1 is SQVTM and CDR2 ANQGSEA. The germline V and J ends were trimmed by 2 bases and 0 bases, with 10 bases remaining between them. The CDR3 loop spans 14 amino acids. The CDR3 spells CSVEPLGVNTEAFF. CDR3 DNA: TGCAGCGTTGAACCCCTAGGGGTGAACACTGAAGCTTTCTTT.

This clonotype was counted ten times or more. The J gene is TRBJ2-7, the V gene TRBV29-1; D ambiguous. The CDR3 extends over 12 amino acids. The germline V and J ends were trimmed by 1 base and 3 bases, with 7 bases remaining between them. Germline CDR1 reads SQVTM; CDR2 reads ANQGSEA. CDR3 nucleotides: TGCAGCGTTGAAGGGTCAAACTACGAGCAGTACTTC. It specifies CSVEGSNYEQYF.

In regard to this clonotype: Germline is not matched at one junction end, which may reflect a read error. The V gene is TRBV12-3 or TRBV12-4, the J gene TRBJ1-1, with a weak D call TRBD1 (6 bases). The length of the CDR3 is 14 residues. CDR3: CASSLGGVDTEAFF. Written as DNA, the CDR3 is TGTGCCAGCAGCTTAGGGGGGGTCGACACTGAAGCTTTCTTT.

This clonotype showed up just a few times. The chain employs TRBV20-1 and TRBJ1-2; 8 bases map to TRBD1. The ends lost 5 bases at V and 3 bases at J; junction bases unmatched: 5. Germline V CDR1 and CDR2: DFQATT, SNEGSKA (reference sequence). There are 13 residues in the CDR3. CDR3 nucleotides: TGCAGTGCTCGGCAGGGGGCTTACTATGGCTACACCTTC. Residues: CSARQGAYYGYTF.

This clonotype was observed a single time. The chain has TRBV2 and TRBJ2-7, with D possibly TRBD2 on 6 matching bases. Between the trimmed V and J ends, which lost 5 bases and 5 bases, there was a span of 19 bases. The CDR3 contains 15 residues. Germline CDR1 is SNHLY and CDR2 is FYNNEI. CDR3 nucleotide sequence: TGTGCCAGCAGTTATGGGAGCCGGGGGTCGGACGAGCAGTACTTC. Protein product: CASSYGSRGSDEQYF.

With respect to this clonotype: The germline gene is not matched at one end of the junction; a read error may be the cause. V is TRBV10-3 and J is TRBJ2-5; 7 nucleotides agree with TRBD2. In germline, CDR1 is ENHRY, CDR2 SYGVKD. CDR3 length: 14 amino acids. The CDR3 protein is CAISGQRGKETQYF. In DNA form, the CDR3 reads TGTGCCATTAGTGGGCAGCGGGGCAAGGAGACCCAGTACTTC.

This sequence joins TRBV29-1 and TRBJ1-2; possibly TRBD1 for D (5 bases). Germline CDR1 reads SQVTM; CDR2 reads ANQGSEA. Trimming stripped 4 bases from V and 6 bases from J, with 12 bases between. The CDR3 runs to 12 residues. DNA for the CDR3: TGCAGCGTTGGGCGGGGCCGGGATGGCTACACCTTC. The encoded protein is CSVGRGRDGYTF. Looking up the rest from reference TRBV29-1 and TRBJ1-2 gives the full variable domain: SAVISQKPSRDICQRGTSLTIQCQVDSQVTMMFWYRQQPGQSLTLIATANQGSEATYESGFVIDKFPISRPNLTFSTLTVSNMSPEDSSIYLCSVGRGRDGYTFGSGTRLTVV.

This clonotype was found many times. This chain uses TRBV5-1 with TRBJ1-1; no clear D gene. Deletions cut 1 base from V and 0 bases from J, with 10 bases between. Looked up from germline, CDR1 is SGHRS and CDR2 is YFSETQ. The CDR3 has 15 residues. This chain's CDR3 is CASSLTSALNTEAFF. The CDR3 nucleotides are TGCGCCAGCAGCTTGACAAGCGCCTTGAACACTGAAGCTTTCTTT.

In this sample, this clonotype turned up many times. The chain uses TRBV7-3 and TRBJ2-7; 8 bases fit TRBD2. This CDR3 comprises 13 residues. J lost 6 bases, V lost 1 base, and 2 bases had no gene match. CDR1 and CDR2 (germline): SGHTA, FQGTGA. The CDR3 coding sequence is TGTGCCAGCAGCTTAAAACGGGGGGGCGAGCAGTACTTC. Its translation is CASSLKRGGEQYF.

This clonotype was picked up many times. This chain links TRBV20-1 with TRBJ1-6, with a weak D call TRBD1 (5 bases). This CDR3 is 13 amino acids long. Germline CDR1 DFQATT, CDR2 SNEGSKA (reference sequence). V shed 3 bases and J shed 8 bases, with 11 bases lying between them. The CDR3 protein is CSASGGRDSPLHF. The CDR3 coding sequence is TGCAGTGCTAGTGGGGGAAGGGATTCACCCCTCCACTTT.

This sequence joins TRBV19 and TRBJ1-2, with TRBD1 as a possible D gene (5 bases). The CDR3 contains 15 residues. The V gene lost 9 bases and the J gene lost 5 bases, with 22 bases spanning the gap. Per germline, CDR1 LNHDA and CDR2 SQIVND (reference sequence). CDR3 amino acids: CASSQESKGVYGYTF. CDR3 DNA sequence: TGTGCCAGCAGCCAAGAGAGTAAAGGGGTGTATGGCTACACCTTC.